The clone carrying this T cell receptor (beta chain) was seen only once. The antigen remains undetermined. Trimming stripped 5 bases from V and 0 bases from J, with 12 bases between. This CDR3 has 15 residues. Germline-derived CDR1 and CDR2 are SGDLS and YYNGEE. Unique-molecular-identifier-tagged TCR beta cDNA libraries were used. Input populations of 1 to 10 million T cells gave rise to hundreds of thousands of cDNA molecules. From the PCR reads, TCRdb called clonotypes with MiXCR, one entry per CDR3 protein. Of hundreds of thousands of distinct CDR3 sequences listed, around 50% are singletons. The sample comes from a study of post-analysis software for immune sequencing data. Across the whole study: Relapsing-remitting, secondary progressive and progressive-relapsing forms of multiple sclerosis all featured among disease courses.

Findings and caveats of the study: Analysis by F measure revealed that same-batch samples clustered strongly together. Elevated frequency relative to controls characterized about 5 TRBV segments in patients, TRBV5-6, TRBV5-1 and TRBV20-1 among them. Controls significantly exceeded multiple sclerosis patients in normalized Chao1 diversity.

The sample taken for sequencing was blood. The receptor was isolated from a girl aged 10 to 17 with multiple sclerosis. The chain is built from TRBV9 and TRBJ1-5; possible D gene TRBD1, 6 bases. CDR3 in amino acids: CASSPGDYSNQPQHF. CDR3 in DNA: TGTGCCAGCAGTCCAGGGGATTATAGCAATCAGCCCCAGCATTTT. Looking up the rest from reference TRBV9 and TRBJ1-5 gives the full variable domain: DSGVTQTPKHLITATGQRVTLRCSPRSGDLSVYWYQQSLDQGLQFLIQYYNGEERAKGNILERFSAQQFPDLHSELNLSSLELGDSALYFCASSPGDYSNQPQHFGDGTRLSIL.